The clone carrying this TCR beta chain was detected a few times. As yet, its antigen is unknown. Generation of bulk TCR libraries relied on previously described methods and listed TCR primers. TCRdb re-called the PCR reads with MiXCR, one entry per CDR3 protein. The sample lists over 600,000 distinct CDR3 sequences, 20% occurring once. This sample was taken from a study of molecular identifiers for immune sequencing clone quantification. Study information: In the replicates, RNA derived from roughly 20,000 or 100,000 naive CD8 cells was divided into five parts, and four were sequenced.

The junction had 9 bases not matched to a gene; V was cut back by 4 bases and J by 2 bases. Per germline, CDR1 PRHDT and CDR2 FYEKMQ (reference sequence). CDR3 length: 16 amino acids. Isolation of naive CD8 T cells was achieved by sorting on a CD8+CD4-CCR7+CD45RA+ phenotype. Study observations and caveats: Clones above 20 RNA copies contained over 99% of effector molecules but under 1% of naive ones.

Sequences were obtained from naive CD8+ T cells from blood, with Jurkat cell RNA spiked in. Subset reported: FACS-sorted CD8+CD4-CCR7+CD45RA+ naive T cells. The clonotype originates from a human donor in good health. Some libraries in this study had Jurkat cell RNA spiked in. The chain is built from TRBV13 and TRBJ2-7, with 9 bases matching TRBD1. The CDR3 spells CASSSKGDRAAYEQYF. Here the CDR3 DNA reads TGTGCCAGCAGCTCGAAAGGGGACAGGGCGGCCTACGAGCAGTACTTC.